These 3 T cell receptor beta chains were sequenced from one sample in a study of cytomegalovirus exposure and HLA in healthy donors. Profiled with immunoSEQ multiplex PCR; TCRdb holds only in-frame clones, not every one. The sample shows fewer than 300,000 clones, approximately 90% of them seen only once. Sample: PBMCs. The receptors shown here come from a woman under 30 in good health and CMV-seronegative.

The J gene is TRBJ2-5, the V gene TRBV7-6; maybe TRBD2 (6 bases). Germline V gene data show CDR1 as SGHVS and CDR2 as FNYEAQ. V shed 1 base and J shed 2 bases, with 11 bases lying between them. This CDR3 region has 15 residues. CDR3 nucleotide sequence: TGTGCCAGCAGCTTAGACGCGGGATCGCAAGAGACCCAGTACTTC. This translates into CASSLDAGSQETQYF.

The V call is TRBV5-1, the J call TRBJ1-3; 7 bases align to TRBD1. This CDR3 has 15 amino acids. The J segment lost 2 bases and the V segment lost 4 bases, leaving 6 bases of the junction unmatched. Germline values: CDR1 SGHRS, CDR2 YFSETQ. Written as DNA, the CDR3 is TGCGCCAGCAGCCCCTCAGGGGGAGCTGGAAACACCATATATTTT. Protein: CASSPSGGAGNTIYF.

The chain joins TRBV28 to TRBJ2-7; no reliable D call. There are 16 residues in the CDR3. V gave up 3 bases and J gave up 2 bases, with 17 bases separating them. The germline V gene has CDR1 MDHEN and CDR2 SYDVKM. As DNA, the CDR3 is TGTGCCAGCAGTTTGCGGTCCAGCGACCCACCCTACGAGCAGTACTTC. It codes for CASSLRSSDPPYEQYF.